The rows below give T cell receptor beta chains drawn from one sample of a study of blood T cell repertoires in COVID-19. Data came from immunoSEQ multiplex PCR; TCRdb stores just in-frame clones and leaves some out. The repertoire includes tens of thousands of clones, approximately 80% of them detected once, and approximately 21% sits in the top ten. Material for sequencing was peripheral blood. The receptor source for this set is a man aged 25-40 years with COVID-19, enrolled during active disease. Both conserved end residues are part of each CDR3. D genes are given only for firm matches. Some rows mark clone size as missing; the rest say once, few, many or name a class of expanded clone.

TRBV6-6	TRBJ1-4	TRBD1	15	NA	CASRGGQGPQEKLFF	TGTGCCAGCAGGGGGGGACAGGGCCCGCAGGAAAAACTGTTTTTT
TRBV2	TRBJ1-1	NA	13	NA	CASSEAVNTEAFF	TGTGCCAGCAGTGAAGCCGTGAACACTGAAGCTTTCTTT
TRBV4-3	TRBJ2-7	NA	15	NA	CASSQAEGGHYEQYF	TGCGCCAGCAGCCAAGCCGAGGGGGGGCACTACGAGCAGTACTTC
TRBV29-1	TRBJ1-1	NA	14	NA	CSVGPGLGNTEAFF	TGCAGCGTTGGGCCAGGGTTGGGAAACACTGAAGCTTTCTTT
TRBV10-1	TRBJ2-7	TRBD1	15	once	CASSPGQGAQYEQYF	TGCGCCAGCAGTCCGGGACAGGGGGCCCAGTACGAGCAGTACTTC
TRBV6-5	TRBJ2-4	TRBD1	15	NA	CASSYSSGGENIQYF	TGTGCCAGCAGTTACTCTTCAGGGGGCGAAAACATTCAGTACTTC
TRBV19	TRBJ1-1	TRBD1	15	once	CASSITGATDTEAFF	TGTGCCAGTAGTATTACAGGGGCGACCGACACTGAAGCTTTCTTT
TRBV11-2	TRBJ2-5	TRBD2	16	NA	CASSLDTSDTQVTQYF	TGTGCCAGCAGCTTAGATACTAGCGACACCCAGGTGACCCAGTACTTC
TRBV25-1	TRBJ1-4	NA	15	NA	CASSGSDRSNEKLFF	TGTGCCAGCAGTGGATCCGACAGGTCTAATGAAAAACTGTTTTTT
TRBV5-4	TRBJ2-3	TRBD1	14	NA	CASSRDSSTDTQYF	TGTGCCAGCAGCCGGGACAGTAGCACAGATACGCAGTATTTT
TRBV29-1	TRBJ2-2	TRBD1	15	NA	CSVAFQGAFTGELFF	TGCAGCGTCGCGTTTCAGGGGGCTTTCACCGGGGAGCTGTTTTTT
TRBV5-6	TRBJ1-1	TRBD1	15	once	CASLTGTGTRTEAFF	TGTGCCAGCCTAACGGGGACAGGGACGAGAACTGAAGCTTTCTTT
TRBV6-1	TRBJ1-2	NA	15	few	CASSDHRVRDYGYTF	TGTGCCAGCAGTGATCACAGGGTCAGGGACTATGGCTACACCTTC
TRBV30	TRBJ2-3	NA	16	NA	CAWRETGGFLTDTQYF	TGTGCCTGGAGAGAGACTGGAGGATTCCTCACAGATACGCAGTATTTT
TRBV29-1	TRBJ2-1	TRBD2	12	few	CSETSVNNEQFF	TGCAGCGAGACTAGCGTAAACAATGAGCAGTTCTTC
TRBV12-3/TRBV12-4	TRBJ2-7	NA	13	few	CASSSGVSYEQYF	TGTGCCAGCAGTTCAGGGGTCTCCTACGAGCAGTACTTC
TRBV3-1/TRBV3-2	TRBJ2-3	TRBD1	14	NA	CASRPRGTTDTQYF	TGTGCCAGCCGACCCAGGGGGACAACAGATACGCAGTATTTT
TRBV9	TRBJ1-2	NA	16	NA	CASSVSPGRDGYGYTF	TGTGCCAGCAGCGTATCCCCGGGGAGAGATGGCTATGGCTACACCTTC
TRBV28	TRBJ2-3	NA	13	NA	CASSDSGTDTQYF	TGTGCCAGCAGTGATTCGGGCACAGATACGCAGTATTTT
TRBV30	TRBJ1-3	NA	13	NA	CAWSRGSGNTIYF	TGTGCCTGGAGCAGGGGCTCTGGAAACACCATATATTTT
TRBV6-5	TRBJ2-3	TRBD2	15	NA	CASSFLGGAADTQYF	TGTGCCAGCAGTTTCCTCGGGGGGGCGGCAGATACGCAGTATTTT
TRBV6-4	TRBJ2-3	NA	14	many	CASSDGGATDTQYF	TGTGCCAGCAGTGACGGGGGGGCCACAGATACGCAGTATTTT
TRBV28	TRBJ2-1	TRBD1	15	once	CASSAGTGVFDEQFF	TGTGCCAGCAGTGCCGGGACAGGGGTTTTCGATGAGCAGTTCTTC
TRBV10-3	TRBJ1-2	NA	12	NA	CATGREIYGYTF	TGTGCCACAGGGCGGGAGATCTATGGCTACACCTTC
TRBV27	TRBJ1-5	NA	14	few	CASSLEKGNQPQHF	TGTGCCAGCAGTTTGGAGAAGGGCAATCAGCCCCAGCATTTT
TRBV28	TRBJ1-1	NA	14	NA	CASSLSRWNTEAFF	TGTGCCAGCAGTCTCTCGAGGTGGAACACTGAAGCTTTCTTT
TRBV30	TRBJ2-3	TRBD2	14	NA	CAWRTSGGRDTQYF	TGTGCCTGGCGGACTAGCGGGGGCAGAGATACGCAGTATTTT
TRBV9	TRBJ1-1	NA	16	NA	CASSVASGTMNTEAFF	TGTGCCAGCAGCGTAGCATCAGGGACTATGAACACTGAAGCTTTCTTT
TRBV2	TRBJ1-4	TRBD1	12	NA	CASSDRGEKLFF	TGTGCCAGCAGTGACAGGGGGGAAAAACTGTTTTTT
TRBV2	TRBJ1-1	NA	13	NA	CASSEAEAGEAFF	TGTGCCAGCAGTGAAGCGGAGGCCGGTGAAGCTTTCTTT
TRBV6-5	TRBJ1-1	NA	13	few	CASRTFQGGEAFF	TGTGCCAGCAGGACCTTCCAGGGTGGTGAAGCTTTCTTT
TRBV6-2/TRBV6-3	TRBJ1-5	NA	13	NA	CASSSDSRQPQHF	TGTGCCAGCAGCTCCGACAGCCGTCAGCCCCAGCATTTT
TRBV9	TRBJ2-1	TRBD1	15	NA	CASSVLAQGYNEQFF	TGTGCCAGCAGCGTATTAGCACAGGGGTACAATGAGCAGTTCTTC
TRBV4-2	TRBJ2-5	TRBD2	17	few	CASSQAGLAVRQETQYF	TGTGCCAGCAGCCAGGCAGGACTAGCGGTTAGGCAAGAGACCCAGTACTTC
TRBV28	TRBJ2-7	TRBD1	12	NA	CASSSDRYEQYF	TGTGCCAGCAGTTCGGACAGGTACGAGCAGTACTTC